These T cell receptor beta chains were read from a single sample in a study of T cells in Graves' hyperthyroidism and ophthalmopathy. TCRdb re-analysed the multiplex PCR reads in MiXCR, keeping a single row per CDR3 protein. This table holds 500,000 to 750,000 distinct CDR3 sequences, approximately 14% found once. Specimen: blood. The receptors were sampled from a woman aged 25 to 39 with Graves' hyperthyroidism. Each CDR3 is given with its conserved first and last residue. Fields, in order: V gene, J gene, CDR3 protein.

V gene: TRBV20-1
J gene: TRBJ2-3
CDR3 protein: CSARVGIWGTDTQYF

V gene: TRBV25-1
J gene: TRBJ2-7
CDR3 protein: CASSEGGDFYEQYF

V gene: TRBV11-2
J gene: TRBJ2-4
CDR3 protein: CASSHTIAKNIQYF

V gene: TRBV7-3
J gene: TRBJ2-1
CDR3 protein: CASSLDGTGGANEQFF

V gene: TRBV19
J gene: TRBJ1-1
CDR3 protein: CASSWGLLAFF

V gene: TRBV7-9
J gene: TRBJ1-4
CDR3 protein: CASSQTRGVAEKLFF

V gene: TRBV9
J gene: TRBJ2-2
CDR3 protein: CASSADRRSANTGELFF

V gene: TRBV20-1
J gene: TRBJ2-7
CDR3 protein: CSAIETGGFHEQYF

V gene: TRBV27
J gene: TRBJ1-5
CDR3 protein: CASSFGTGMNSNQPQHF

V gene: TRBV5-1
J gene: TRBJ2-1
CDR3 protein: CASSLRLGDNEQFF

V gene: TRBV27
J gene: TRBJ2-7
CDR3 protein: CASSYSSLAYEQYF

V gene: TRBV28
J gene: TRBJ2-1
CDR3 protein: CASSLGRGQLNEQFF

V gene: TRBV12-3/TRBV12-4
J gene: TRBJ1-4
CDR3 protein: CASSLREGEKLFF

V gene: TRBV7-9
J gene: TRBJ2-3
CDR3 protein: CASSEGIATVDTQYF

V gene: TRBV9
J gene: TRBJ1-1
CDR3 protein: CASSVDLGFEAFF

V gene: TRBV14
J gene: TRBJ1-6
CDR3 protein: CASSQEYNSPLHF

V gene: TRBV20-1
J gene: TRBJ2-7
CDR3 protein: CSASTPNSRSYEQYF

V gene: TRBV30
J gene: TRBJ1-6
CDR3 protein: CAWTTGIYNSPLHF

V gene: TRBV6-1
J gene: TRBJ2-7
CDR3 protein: CASSSRDAYEQYF

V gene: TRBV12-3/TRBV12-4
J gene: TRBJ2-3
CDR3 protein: CASSFIVAGTRTDTQYF